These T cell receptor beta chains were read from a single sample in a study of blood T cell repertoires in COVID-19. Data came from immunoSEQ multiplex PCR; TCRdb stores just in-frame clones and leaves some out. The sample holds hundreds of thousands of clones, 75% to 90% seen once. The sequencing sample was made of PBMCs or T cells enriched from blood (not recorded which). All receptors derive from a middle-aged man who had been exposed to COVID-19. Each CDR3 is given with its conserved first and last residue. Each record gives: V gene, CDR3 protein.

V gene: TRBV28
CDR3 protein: CASSRTGAGAHYGYTF

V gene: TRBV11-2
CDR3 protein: CASSLRLPGTGGTEAFF

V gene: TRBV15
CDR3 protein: CATRGTSTDTQYF

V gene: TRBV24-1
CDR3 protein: CATSDTTGVSNQPQHF

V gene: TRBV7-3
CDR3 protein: CASSPGLAGVTDTQYF

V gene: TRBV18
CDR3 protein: CASSPSDRDSPLHF

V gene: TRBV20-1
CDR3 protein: CSASGPGVSHNSPLHF

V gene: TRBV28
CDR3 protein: CASSFGAGQPQHF

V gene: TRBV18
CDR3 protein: CASSQRARGTETQYF

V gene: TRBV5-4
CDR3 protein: CASSLVGEANYGYTF

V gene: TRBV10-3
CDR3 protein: CAISYETSGSTDTQYF

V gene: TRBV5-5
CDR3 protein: CASSLSLGLDGYTF

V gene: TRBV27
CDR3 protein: CASRRLAMETQYF

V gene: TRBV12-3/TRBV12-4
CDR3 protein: CASISGGEAFF

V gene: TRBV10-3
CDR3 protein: CAIRSGATNEKLFF

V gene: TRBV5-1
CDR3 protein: CASSETGYYGDTQYF

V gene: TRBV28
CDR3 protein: CASSFGLSNYGYTF

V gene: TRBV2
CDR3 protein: CASSSRGGAADTQYF

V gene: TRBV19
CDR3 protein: CASSIYQGAYEQYF

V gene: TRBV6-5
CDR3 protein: CASSYSTSGGTGELFF

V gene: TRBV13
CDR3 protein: CASASLAGVRYNEQFF

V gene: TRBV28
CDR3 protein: CASSRLTGEYGYTF

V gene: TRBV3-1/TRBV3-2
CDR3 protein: CASSQGFGGFVDEQFF

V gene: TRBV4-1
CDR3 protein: CASSRSRDYVMAF

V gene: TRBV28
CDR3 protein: CATIRDSAYNSPLHF

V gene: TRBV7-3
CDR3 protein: CASSLMGEQNTEAFF

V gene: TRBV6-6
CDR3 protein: CASSGPGLRTEAFF

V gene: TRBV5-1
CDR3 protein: CASSLAGQGDYGYTF